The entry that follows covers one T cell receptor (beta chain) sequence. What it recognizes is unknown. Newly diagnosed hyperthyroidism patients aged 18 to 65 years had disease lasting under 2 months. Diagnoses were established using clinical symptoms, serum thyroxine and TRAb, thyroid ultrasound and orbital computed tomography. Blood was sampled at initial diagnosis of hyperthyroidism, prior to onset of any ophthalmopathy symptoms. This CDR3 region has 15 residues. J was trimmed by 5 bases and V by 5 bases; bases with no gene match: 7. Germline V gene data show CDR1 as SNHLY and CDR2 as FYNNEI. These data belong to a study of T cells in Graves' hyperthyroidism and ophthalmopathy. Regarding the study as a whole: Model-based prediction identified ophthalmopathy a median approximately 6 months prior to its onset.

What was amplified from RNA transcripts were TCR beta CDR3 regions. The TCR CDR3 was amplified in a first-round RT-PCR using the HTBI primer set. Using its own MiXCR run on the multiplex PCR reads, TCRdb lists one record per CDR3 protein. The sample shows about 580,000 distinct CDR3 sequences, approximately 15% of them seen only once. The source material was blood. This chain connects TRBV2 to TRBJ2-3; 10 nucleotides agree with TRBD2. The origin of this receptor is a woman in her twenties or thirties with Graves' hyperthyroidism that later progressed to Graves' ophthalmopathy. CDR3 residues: CASSPGLAEGDTQYF. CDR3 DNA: TGTGCCAGCAGTCCCGGACTAGCGGAGGGAGATACGCAGTATTTT.